This T cell receptor (beta chain) comes out of a study of CD4+ T cells in melanoma. This CDR3 contains 15 residues. The germline CDR1 and CDR2 sequences are SNHLY and FYNNEI. Trimming removed 2 bases from V and 2 bases from J; junction bases left unmatched: 5. Some clones are missing from TCRdb's copy, which holds only in-frame ones; the method was immunoSEQ multiplex PCR. Among 20,000 to 25,000 clones, around 80% were seen once, and the ten largest hold roughly a tenth. The chain carries TRBV2 and TRBJ2-5, with TRBD2 matching over 7 bases. The receptor was derived from a human donor with melanoma. CDR3 protein: CASSEIVGGQETQYF. The CDR3 DNA is TGTGCCAGCAGTGAAATCGTCGGGGGGCAAGAGACCCAGTACTTC.